This entry describes one T cell receptor beta chain. The antigen is not known. RNA transcripts yielded amplified TCR beta CDR3 regions. Researchers ran a first-round RT-PCR on the TCR CDR3 using the HTBI primer set. One entry per CDR3 protein, called by TCRdb with MiXCR from the multiplex PCR reads. The table shows some 460,000 distinct CDR3 sequences, with 15% to 18% occurring only once. These data belong to a study of T cells in Graves' hyperthyroidism and ophthalmopathy. Study overall: Peripheral blood specimens were obtained at initial diagnosis, prior to any treatment. Study-level points and caveats: Among clonotypes expanded in thyroid above 0.001, most were also found in blood.

Diagnoses were made from clinical symptoms, serum measures (thyroxine and TRAb), thyroid ultrasound and orbital computed tomography. The CDR3 totals 13 residues. Germline loops: CDR1 MRHNA, CDR2 SNTAGT. Trimming took 0 bases from V and 4 from J, leaving 6 bases between them. Sequencing was done on a sample of blood. The source is a woman in her late teens or twenties with Graves' hyperthyroidism. This chain joins TRBV6-4 and TRBJ1-1; D remains unclear. The CDR3 bases are TGTGCCAGCAGTGACTCCCCGGGCACTGAAGCTTTCTTT. Its translation is CASSDSPGTEAFF.